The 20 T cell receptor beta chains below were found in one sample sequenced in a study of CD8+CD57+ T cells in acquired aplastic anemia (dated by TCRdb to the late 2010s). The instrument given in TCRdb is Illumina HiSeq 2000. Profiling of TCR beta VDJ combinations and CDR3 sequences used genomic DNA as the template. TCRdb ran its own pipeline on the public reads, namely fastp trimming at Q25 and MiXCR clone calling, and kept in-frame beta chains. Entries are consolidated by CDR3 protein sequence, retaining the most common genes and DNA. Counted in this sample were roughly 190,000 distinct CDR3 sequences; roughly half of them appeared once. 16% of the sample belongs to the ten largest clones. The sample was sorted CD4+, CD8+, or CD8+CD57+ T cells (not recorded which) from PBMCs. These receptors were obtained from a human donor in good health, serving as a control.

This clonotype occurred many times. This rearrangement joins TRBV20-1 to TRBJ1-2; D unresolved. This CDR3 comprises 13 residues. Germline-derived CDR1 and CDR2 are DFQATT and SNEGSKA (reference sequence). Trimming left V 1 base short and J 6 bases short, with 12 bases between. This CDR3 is CSARVVQNDGYTF. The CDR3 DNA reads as TGCAGTGCTAGAGTGGTACAGAACGATGGCTACACCTTC.

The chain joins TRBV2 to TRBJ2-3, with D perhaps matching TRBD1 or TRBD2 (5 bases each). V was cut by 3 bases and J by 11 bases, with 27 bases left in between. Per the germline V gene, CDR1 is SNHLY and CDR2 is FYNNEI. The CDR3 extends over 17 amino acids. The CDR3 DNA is TGTGCCAGCAGTGATCCGGGGACGCCAATACACTACAATGAGCAGTATTTT. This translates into CASSDPGTPIHYNEQYF.

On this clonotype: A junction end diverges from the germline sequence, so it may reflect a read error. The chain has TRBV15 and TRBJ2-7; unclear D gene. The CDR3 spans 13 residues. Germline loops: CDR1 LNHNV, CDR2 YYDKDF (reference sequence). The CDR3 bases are TGTGCCACCAGCCGAGAGAGAGGTTTCCAGCAGTACTTC. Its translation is CATSRERGFQQYF.

The CDR3 coding sequence is TGTGCCAGCAGCGGGCCGGACAGGGGAGGTACTGAAGCTTTCTTT. It translates to CASSGPDRGGTEAFF. This chain links TRBV7-9 with TRBJ1-1; 9 nucleotides match TRBD1. CDR1 and CDR2 from the germline V gene are SEHNR and FQNEAQ (reference sequence). The V segment lost 5 bases and the J segment 5 bases; nucleotides outside the gene matches: 9. The length of the CDR3 is 15 residues.

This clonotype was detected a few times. The CDR3 DNA follows: TGTGCCAGCAGCTTAGGCGGGAACAGGAACTATGGCTACACCTTC. The encoded protein is CASSLGGNRNYGYTF. This chain uses TRBV7-9 with TRBJ1-2; possible D gene TRBD1, 5 bases. With 1 base removed from V and 2 bases from J, the gap between germline ends came to 11 bases. Germline CDR1 reads SEHNR; CDR2 reads FQNEAQ (reference sequence). The CDR3 has 15 residues.

For the CDR3, the DNA is TGCGCCAGCAGCGCATACAGGGGGCAGGGCTATGGCTACACCTTC. Encoded protein: CASSAYRGQGYGYTF. The chain combines TRBV5-1 with TRBJ1-2; 9 bases fit TRBD1. This CDR3 spans 15 amino acids. The V segment lost 4 bases and the J segment 4 bases; nucleotides outside the gene matches: 8. From germline, CDR1 is SGHRS and CDR2 YFSETQ.

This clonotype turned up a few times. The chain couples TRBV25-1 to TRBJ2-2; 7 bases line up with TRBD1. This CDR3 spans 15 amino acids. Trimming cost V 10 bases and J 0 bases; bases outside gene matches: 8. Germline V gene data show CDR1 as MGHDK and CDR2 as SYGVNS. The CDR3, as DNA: TGTGCCACCCTGGCCGGGACAGCGAACACCGGGGAGCTGTTTTTT. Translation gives CATLAGTANTGELFF.

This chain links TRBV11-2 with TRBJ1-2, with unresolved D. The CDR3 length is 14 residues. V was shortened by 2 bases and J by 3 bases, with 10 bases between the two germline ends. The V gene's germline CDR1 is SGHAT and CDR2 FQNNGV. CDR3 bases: TGTGCCAGCAGCTTAAGTGAGGGTGACTATGGCTACACCTTC. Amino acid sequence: CASSLSEGDYGYTF.

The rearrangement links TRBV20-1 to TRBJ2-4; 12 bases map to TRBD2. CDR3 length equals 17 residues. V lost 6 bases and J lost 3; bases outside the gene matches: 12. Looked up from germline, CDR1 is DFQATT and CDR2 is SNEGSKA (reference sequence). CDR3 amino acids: CSAKTSGGPLDKNIQYF. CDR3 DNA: TGCAGTGCAAAGACTAGCGGGGGTCCCCTCGACAAAAACATTCAGTACTTC.

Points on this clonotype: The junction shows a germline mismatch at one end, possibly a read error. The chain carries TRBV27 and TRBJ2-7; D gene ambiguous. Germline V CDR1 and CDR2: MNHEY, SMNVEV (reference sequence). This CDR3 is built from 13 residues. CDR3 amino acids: CVSSLKQNYEQYF. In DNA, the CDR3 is TGTGTCAGCAGTTTAAAACAGAACTACGAGCAGTACTTC.

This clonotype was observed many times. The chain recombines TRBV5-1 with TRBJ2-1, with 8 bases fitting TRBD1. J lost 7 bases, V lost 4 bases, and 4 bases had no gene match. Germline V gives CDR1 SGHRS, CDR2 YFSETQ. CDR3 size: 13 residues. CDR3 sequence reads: CASSTDRENEQFF. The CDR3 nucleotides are TGCGCCAGCAGCACGGACAGGGAAAATGAGCAGTTCTTC.

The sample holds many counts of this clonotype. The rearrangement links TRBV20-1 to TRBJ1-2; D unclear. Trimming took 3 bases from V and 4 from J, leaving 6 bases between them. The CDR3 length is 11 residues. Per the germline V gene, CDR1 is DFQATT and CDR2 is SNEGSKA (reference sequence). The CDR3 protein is CSARELYGYTF. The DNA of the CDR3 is TGCAGTGCTAGGGAGCTCTATGGCTACACCTTC.

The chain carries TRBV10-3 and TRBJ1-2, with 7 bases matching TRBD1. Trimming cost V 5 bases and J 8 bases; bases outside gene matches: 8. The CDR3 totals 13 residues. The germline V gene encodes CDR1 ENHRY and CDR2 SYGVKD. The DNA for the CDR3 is TGTGCCATCAGTCAACAGGGGCAGGGGGGCTACACCTTC. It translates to CAISQQGQGGYTF.

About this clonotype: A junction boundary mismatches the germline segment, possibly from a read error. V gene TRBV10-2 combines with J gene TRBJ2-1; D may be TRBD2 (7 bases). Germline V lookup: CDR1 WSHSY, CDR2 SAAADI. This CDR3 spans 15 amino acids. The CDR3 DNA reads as TGTGCCAGCAGTGAGGGGGGGGGCGTCAACAATGAGCAGTTCTTC. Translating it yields CASSEGGGVNNEQFF.

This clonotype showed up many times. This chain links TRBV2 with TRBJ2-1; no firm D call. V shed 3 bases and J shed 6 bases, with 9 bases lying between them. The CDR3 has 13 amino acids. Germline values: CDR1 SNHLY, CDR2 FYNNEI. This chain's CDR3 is CASSEANVNEQFF. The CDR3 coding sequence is TGTGCCAGCAGTGAGGCAAACGTCAATGAGCAGTTCTTC.

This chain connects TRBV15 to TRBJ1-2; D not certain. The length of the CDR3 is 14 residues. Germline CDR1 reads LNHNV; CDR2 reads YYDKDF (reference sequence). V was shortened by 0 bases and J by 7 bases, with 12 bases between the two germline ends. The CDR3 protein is CATSREIRKPGYTF. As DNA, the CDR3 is TGTGCCACCAGCAGAGAAATAAGAAAGCCTGGCTACACCTTC.

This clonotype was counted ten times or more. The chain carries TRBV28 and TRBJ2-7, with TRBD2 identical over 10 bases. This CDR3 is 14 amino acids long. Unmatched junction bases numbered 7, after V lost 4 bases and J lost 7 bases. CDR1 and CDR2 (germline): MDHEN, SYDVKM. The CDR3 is CASSYPGLAWEQYF. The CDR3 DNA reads TGTGCCAGCAGTTACCCGGGACTAGCGTGGGAGCAGTACTTC.

The CDR3 DNA sequence: TGTGCCAGCCGGGGACAGGGCAGTCAGCCCCAGTACTTC. It translates to CASRGQGSQPQYF. The V call is TRBV24-1, the J call TRBJ2-5, with 9 nucleotides matching TRBD1. After removal of 11 bases from V and 9 bases from J, the junction contained 12 bases not matched to a gene. This CDR3 spans 13 amino acids. Germline CDR1 is KGHDR and CDR2 is SFDVKD.

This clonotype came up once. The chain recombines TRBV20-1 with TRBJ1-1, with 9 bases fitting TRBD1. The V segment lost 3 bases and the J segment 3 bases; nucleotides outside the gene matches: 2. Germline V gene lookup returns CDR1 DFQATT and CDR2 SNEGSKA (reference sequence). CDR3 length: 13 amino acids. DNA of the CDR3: TGCAGTGCTAGCGACAGGGGGGACACTGAAGCTTTCTTT. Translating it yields CSASDRGDTEAFF.

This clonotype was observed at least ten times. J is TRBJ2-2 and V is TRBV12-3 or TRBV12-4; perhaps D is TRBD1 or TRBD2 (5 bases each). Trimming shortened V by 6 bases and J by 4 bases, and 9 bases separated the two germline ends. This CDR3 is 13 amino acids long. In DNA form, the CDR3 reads TGTGCCAGCAGGTGGGGGACCACCGGGGAGCTGTTTTTT. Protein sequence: CASRWGTTGELFF.